The rows below give T cell receptor beta chains drawn from one sample of a study of T cell responses to AZD1222 COVID-19 vaccine. Data came from immunoSEQ multiplex PCR; TCRdb stores just in-frame clones and leaves some out. The sample records more than 80,000 clones, almost 90% being singletons. This sample comprised peripheral blood, obtained on day 0 of AZD1222 vaccination. These receptors were collected from an adult in good health. Each CDR3 is given without its conserved first and last residue. Fields, in order: V gene, clone size, J gene, CDR3 length, CDR3 protein. Clone size is given for some rows only: seen once, a few or many times, or a class if the clone is expanded.

>TRBV5-1|.|TRBJ2-6|13
ASSVGDFGANVLT
>TRBV4-1|.|TRBJ1-5|13
ASSHTGNSNQPQH
>TRBV10-1|.|TRBJ2-3|12
ASRPGQGGDTQY
>TRBV7-9|few|TRBJ2-5|12
ASSPAGSQETQY
>TRBV11-2|.|TRBJ2-7|16
ASSSKPSGDSTTYEQY
>TRBV7-9|.|TRBJ2-1|9
ATHTGGEQF
>TRBV6-5|few|TRBJ1-5|11
ASKQGLHQPQH
>TRBV7-3|.|TRBJ1-5|13
ASSLRGTANQPQH
>TRBV28|.|TRBJ1-6|10
ASSSGDSPLH
>TRBV6-5|.|TRBJ2-6|13
ASSYSSSGANVLT
>TRBV28|.|TRBJ1-6|11
ASSPDGNSPLH
>TRBV7-2|once|TRBJ1-6|12
ASSSGTGTSPLH
>TRBV25-1|.|TRBJ2-3|13
ASSSQVGAADTQY
>TRBV5-1|.|TRBJ2-5|13
ASSWQGFEGETQY
>TRBV29-1|.|TRBJ2-1|15
SVELNRLVVGFNEQF
>TRBV14|.|TRBJ2-1|16
ASSQDFTTGRRYNEQF
>TRBV7-3|.|TRBJ2-1|13
ASSRGGGPYNEQF
>TRBV18|.|TRBJ2-7|12
ASSSPADAYEQY
>TRBV5-6|.|TRBJ2-3|12
ASSPSPSTDTQY
>TRBV12-3/TRBV12-4|once|TRBJ2-1|11
AGRTSGSNEQF
>TRBV9|.|TRBJ2-7|11
ASSGTSGSEQY
>TRBV5-1|.|TRBJ2-3|14
ASRTGLAGSTDTQY
>TRBV28|.|TRBJ2-1|13
ASKTSGRVGNEQF
>TRBV28|.|TRBJ2-1|13
ASSLSGDLQDEQF
>TRBV19|few|TRBJ2-7|12
ASSLTDSHYEQY
>TRBV7-3|.|TRBJ2-7|13
ASSVSTGLAYEQY